This is a list of T cell receptor beta chains from one sample in a study of resident and recirculating memory T cells in vitiligo. Libraries were prepared by immunoSEQ multiplex PCR; TCRdb keeps only in-frame clonotypes and omits some of them. The data show tens of thousands of clones, 92% seen once. Sequenced sample: blood. These receptors were taken from a male donor with vitiligo. Both conserved end residues are part of each CDR3. The order of the fields is J gene, V gene, clone size, CDR3 length, D gene, CDR3 DNA, CDR3 protein. A D gene is named only where the DNA matches it firmly. Clone size is not always given. Where it is, it says once, few, many or a class for expanded clones.

j_gene: TRBJ1-1
v_gene: TRBV6-1
abundance: .
len: 11
d_gene: .
CDR3nt: TGTGCCAGCAGTGTACAGGGTTTAGCTTTCTTT
CDR3aa: CASSVQGLAFF

j_gene: TRBJ1-5
v_gene: TRBV1
abundance: .
len: 17
d_gene: .
CDR3nt: TGCACCAGCAGCCAAGCGGGACAGGGGGTTAGGTATCAGCCCCAGCATTTT
CDR3aa: CTSSQAGQGVRYQPQHF

j_gene: TRBJ2-1
v_gene: TRBV9
abundance: .
len: 14
d_gene: .
CDR3nt: TGTGCCAGCAGCGTAGGCCCGAGCTTGGATGAGCAGTTCTTC
CDR3aa: CASSVGPSLDEQFF

j_gene: TRBJ2-2
v_gene: TRBV5-1
abundance: .
len: 12
d_gene: .
CDR3nt: TGCGCCAGCAGCCGGAGGGCCGGGGAGCTGTTTTTT
CDR3aa: CASSRRAGELFF

j_gene: TRBJ2-1
v_gene: TRBV7-9
abundance: .
len: 15
d_gene: TRBD2
CDR3nt: TGTGCCAGCATCACGTTAGGGCTAGCGGTCAATGAGCAGTTCTTC
CDR3aa: CASITLGLAVNEQFF

j_gene: TRBJ2-7
v_gene: TRBV28
abundance: .
len: 14
d_gene: .
CDR3nt: TGTGCCAGCACTCCACAGGGTCCCTCCTACGAGCAGTACTTC
CDR3aa: CASTPQGPSYEQYF

j_gene: TRBJ1-5
v_gene: TRBV6-6
abundance: .
len: 15
d_gene: TRBD1
CDR3nt: TGTGCCAGCAGCCCGGGACAGGGACTCAATCAGCCCCAGCATTTT
CDR3aa: CASSPGQGLNQPQHF

j_gene: TRBJ2-7
v_gene: TRBV2
abundance: .
len: 14
d_gene: .
CDR3nt: TGTGCCAGCACAAGGGGGAGTGGGTTCTACGAGCAGTACTTC
CDR3aa: CASTRGSGFYEQYF

j_gene: TRBJ2-7
v_gene: TRBV27
abundance: .
len: 13
d_gene: .
CDR3nt: TGTGCCAGCAGCCCGACACACTCCTACGAGCAGTACTTC
CDR3aa: CASSPTHSYEQYF

j_gene: TRBJ2-3
v_gene: TRBV27
abundance: .
len: 14
d_gene: TRBD1
CDR3nt: TGTGCCAGCAGTTTAATAGGGGGCCGTGATACGCAGTATTTT
CDR3aa: CASSLIGGRDTQYF

j_gene: TRBJ2-2
v_gene: TRBV7-8
abundance: .
len: 19
d_gene: TRBD1
CDR3nt: TGTGCCAGCAGCTTAACCCCTCTTGGACAGGAGAGGGGAACCGGGGAGCTGTTTTTT
CDR3aa: CASSLTPLGQERGTGELFF

j_gene: TRBJ1-5
v_gene: TRBV2
abundance: .
len: 17
d_gene: TRBD1
CDR3nt: TGTGCCAGCAGTGAAGGGGGGACAGGCTATAGCAATCAGCCCCAGCATTTT
CDR3aa: CASSEGGTGYSNQPQHF

j_gene: TRBJ1-2
v_gene: TRBV29-1
abundance: once
len: 12
d_gene: .
CDR3nt: TGCAGCGCCGCTGAGGGCGGGTATGGCTACACCTTC
CDR3aa: CSAAEGGYGYTF